One sample yielded the 21 T cell receptor beta chains listed below, sequenced in a study of siplizumab effects on memory and regulatory T cells. Some clones are missing from TCRdb's copy, which holds only in-frame ones; the method was immunoSEQ multiplex PCR. Of about 100,000 clones listed, 75% to 95% are singletons. Material for sequencing was CD4+ T cells sorted from blood. All receptors derive from a human donor in good health.

The chain uses TRBV21-1 and TRBJ2-7; TRBD2 is the table's D call, not checked against the DNA. TRBV21-1 is reported as a pseudogene. The CDR3 is 16 residues long. This CDR3 reads CASSKGGGTQLHEQYF. CDR3 coding DNA: TGTGCCAGCAGCAAAGGAGGCGGGACTCAACTTCACGAGCAGTACTTC.

The J gene is TRBJ1-3, the V gene TRBV5-1, with no clear D. The CDR3 is 15 residues long. V lost 0 bases and J 4 bases, leaving 11 bases between the germline ends. In germline, CDR1 is SGHRS, CDR2 YFSETQ. This CDR3 is CASSLGDLSGNTIYF. The DNA of the CDR3 is TGCGCCAGCAGCTTGGGGGATCTATCGGGAAACACCATATATTTT. Full variable domain (remainder filled in from reference TRBV5-1 and TRBJ1-3): KAGVTQTPRYLIKTRGQQVTLSCSPISGHRSVSWYQQTPGQGLQFLFEYFSETQRNKGNFPGRFSGRQFSNSRSEMNVSTLELGDSALYLCASSLGDLSGNTIYFGEGSWLTVV.

The chain is built from TRBV12-1 and TRBJ1-4; the table calls TRBD1, which could not be checked here. TRBV12-1 is an annotated pseudogene. The CDR3 consists of 18 residues. The DNA for the CDR3 is TGTGCCAGCAGCTTTGAGTGTTGGACAGGAGCAACTAATGAAAAACTGTTTTTT. This encodes CASSFECWTGATNEKLFF.

The genes are TRBV19 and TRBJ1-1, with TRBD1 matching over 8 bases. Trimming removed 1 base from V and 0 bases from J; junction bases left unmatched: 1. CDR3 length: 15 amino acids. In germline, CDR1 is LNHDA, CDR2 SQIVND (reference sequence). CDR3 in amino acids: CASSIVTGVNTEAFF. CDR3 nucleotides: TGTGCCAGTAGTATAGTGACAGGGGTGAACACTGAAGCTTTCTTT. Looking up the rest from reference TRBV19 and TRBJ1-1 gives the full variable domain: DGGITQSPKYLFRKEGQNVTLSCEQNLNHDAMYWYRQDPGQGLRLIYYSQIVNDFQKGDIAEGYSVSREKKESFPLTVTSAQKNPTAFYLCASSIVTGVNTEAFFGQGTRLTVV.

The chain recombines TRBV11-2 with TRBJ2-5; TRBD2 matches at 8 bases. Looked up from germline, CDR1 is SGHAT and CDR2 is FQNNGV. The CDR3 spans 15 residues. The junction had 8 bases not matched to a gene; V was cut back by 3 bases and J by 5 bases. The CDR3 nucleotides are TGTGCCAGCAGCTTCTCGGGGGGGCCGACGGAGACCCAGTACTTC. This translates into CASSFSGGPTETQYF.

The chain combines TRBV6-1 with TRBJ1-5; the D is unclear. The CDR3 spans 15 residues. Deletions cut 3 bases from V and 3 bases from J, with 12 bases between. The germline V gene encodes CDR1 MNHNS and CDR2 SASEGT. The CDR3 region is CASSERFRDNQPQHF. The CDR3 nucleotides read TGTGCCAGCAGTGAGAGGTTTCGGGACAATCAGCCCCAGCATTTT.

The CDR3 DNA sequence: TGCGCCAGCAGCTTGGGACAGGGTAACGAGCAGTACTTC. Its protein is CASSLGQGNEQYF. V gene TRBV5-1 combines with J gene TRBJ2-7; 7 nucleotides align to TRBD1. CDR1 is SGHRS and CDR2 is YFSETQ in the germline V gene. Trimming cost V 0 bases and J 5 bases; bases outside gene matches: 2. The CDR3 consists of 13 residues.

CDR3 DNA sequence: TGTGCCAGCAGTTCCCAGGGGCGTGGCGGGACTGAAGCTTTCTTT. Translation: CASSSQGRGGTEAFF. This chain links TRBV28 with TRBJ1-1, with D possibly being TRBD1 (6 bases). This CDR3 has 15 amino acids. Trimming removed 4 bases from V and 5 bases from J, with 17 bases in between. The germline CDR1 and CDR2 sequences are MDHEN and SYDVKM.

The chain has TRBV19 and TRBJ1-5, with D possibly TRBD1 on 6 matching bases. V dropped 4 bases and J dropped 5 bases, with 15 bases sitting between them. CDR1 and CDR2 (germline): LNHDA, SQIVND (reference sequence). This CDR3 spans 15 amino acids. Here the CDR3 DNA reads TGTGCCAGTAGTAGGGACACCCTGAGGGATCAGCCCCAGCATTTT. The encoded protein is CASSRDTLRDQPQHF. The full variable domain, with the rest looked up from reference TRBV19 and TRBJ1-5, is DGGITQSPKYLFRKEGQNVTLSCEQNLNHDAMYWYRQDPGQGLRLIYYSQIVNDFQKGDIAEGYSVSREKKESFPLTVTSAQKNPTAFYLCASSRDTLRDQPQHFGDGTRLSIL.

The chain has TRBV25-1 and TRBJ2-7; no definite D call. The V and J ends lost 5 bases and 0 bases respectively, with 11 bases between them. There are 14 residues in the CDR3. From germline, CDR1 is MGHDK and CDR2 SYGVNS. CDR3 protein: CASSHLGPSYEQYF. As DNA, the CDR3 is TGTGCCAGCAGTCATCTTGGTCCCTCCTACGAGCAGTACTTC.

The chain links TRBV23-1 to TRBJ1-5, with D unresolved. TRBV23-1 is reported as an ORF; its role is uncertain. Between the trimmed V and J ends, which lost 4 bases and 7 bases, there was a span of 5 bases. CDR3 length equals 11 residues. CDR3 protein: CASSREQPQHF. The CDR3, as DNA: TGCGCCAGCAGTCGGGAACAGCCCCAGCATTTT.

This rearrangement joins TRBV11-3 to TRBJ2-3; 12 bases match TRBD2. Germline lookup yields CDR1 SGHNT and CDR2 YENEEA. Trimming cost V 5 bases and J 0 bases; bases outside gene matches: 6. The CDR3 is 17 amino acids. The CDR3 region is CASSLTSGGTSTDTQYF. DNA of the CDR3: TGTGCCAGCAGCCTGACTAGCGGGGGTACGAGCACAGATACGCAGTATTTT.

The chain joins TRBV5-1 to TRBJ2-3, with D maybe TRBD2 (5 bases). V was cut by 1 base and J by 2 bases, with 11 bases left in between. The CDR3 runs to 15 residues. The germline V gene has CDR1 SGHRS and CDR2 YFSETQ. The DNA of the CDR3 is TGCGCCAGCAGCTTGAGCGGACCCTACACAGATACGCAGTATTTT. Its protein is CASSLSGPYTDTQYF.

V is TRBV7-3 and J is TRBJ2-2; D is undetermined. Deletions cut 3 bases from V and 0 bases from J, with 8 bases between. The CDR3 extends over 15 amino acids. In germline, CDR1 is SGHTA, CDR2 FQGTGA. CDR3 sequence (DNA): TGTGCCAGCAGCTTGAACGCTGCGAACACCGGGGAGCTGTTTTTT. Its translation: CASSLNAANTGELFF.

This chain links TRBV7-9 with TRBJ2-7; D is unclear. The CDR3 spans 12 residues. The V and J ends lost 2 bases and 3 bases respectively, with 5 bases between them. The germline V gene encodes CDR1 SEHNR and CDR2 FQNEAQ (reference sequence). The CDR3 bases are TGTGCCAGCAGCTTATATGACTACGAGCAGTACTTC. It encodes CASSLYDYEQYF.

V gene TRBV11-2 combines with J gene TRBJ2-1; the match to TRBD2 covers 10 bases. Unmatched junction bases numbered 13, after V lost 0 bases and J lost 8 bases. Germline V gives CDR1 SGHAT, CDR2 FQNNGV. The CDR3 sequence is 18 residues long. The CDR3 loop reads CASSLDREAGGPRDEQFF. The CDR3 DNA is TGTGCCAGCAGCTTAGATCGGGAAGCGGGGGGGCCCAGGGATGAGCAGTTCTTC.

This chain uses TRBV15 with TRBJ1-2, with D maybe TRBD1 (5 bases). V lost 8 bases, J lost 4 bases, and 38 bases lay in between. This CDR3 comprises 21 residues. Per the germline V gene, CDR1 is LNHNV and CDR2 is YYDKDF (reference sequence). The CDR3 sequence is CATGPPSPLIGRDRGGYGYTF. DNA of the CDR3: TGTGCCACCGGGCCCCCCTCGCCATTGATTGGACGGGATAGGGGTGGCTATGGCTACACCTTC.

The chain carries TRBV10-3 and TRBJ2-6; D gene uncertain. With 4 bases removed from V and 3 bases from J, the gap between germline ends came to 4 bases. CDR1 is ENHRY, CDR2 SYGVKD, per germline. The CDR3 has 13 amino acids. DNA of the CDR3: TGTGCCATCAGTGTAGGTGGGGCCAACGTCCTGACTTTC. It translates to CAISVGGANVLTF.

The chain is built from TRBV29-1 and TRBJ1-1, with D perhaps TRBD1 (5 bases). CDR3 size: 14 residues. Between the trimmed V and J ends, which lost 6 bases and 1 base, there was a span of 15 bases. The germline V gene encodes CDR1 SQVTM and CDR2 ANQGSEA. The CDR3 reads CSVDNPGGNTEAFF. DNA of the CDR3: TGCAGCGTCGATAATCCCGGGGGGAACACTGAAGCTTTCTTT.

This CDR3 is CASSPGASGNTIYF. CDR3 coding DNA: TGTGCCAGCTCACCAGGAGCATCTGGAAACACCATATATTTT. The chain links TRBV18 to TRBJ1-3; D gene uncertain. CDR1 and CDR2 (germline): KGHSH, LQKENI. The CDR3 totals 14 residues. The germline V and J ends were trimmed by 2 bases and 1 base, with 6 bases remaining between them.

The gene calls are TRBV7-2 and TRBJ1-4; D is undetermined. V was trimmed by 4 bases and J by 3 bases, leaving 3 bases between them. CDR1 is SGHTA, CDR2 FQGNSA, per germline. The CDR3 is 12 residues long. The CDR3 region has the DNA TGTGCCAGCAGCTCGGCTAATGAAAAACTGTTTTTT. It codes for CASSSANEKLFF.